This T cell receptor beta chain is drawn from a study of shared clonotypes between healthy human individuals. Trimming at V came to 3 bases and at J to 2 bases, leaving 8 bases not matched to a gene. Germline CDR1 and CDR2: MDHEN and SYDVKM. CDR3 length: 16 residues. Only in-frame clones appear in the TCRdb table, and some are missing; sequencing was by immunoSEQ multiplex PCR. The sample holds over 75,000 clones; over 60% are singletons and the top ten take roughly 52%. The specimen sequenced was memory CD8+ T cells sorted from blood. The subset denotes: CD45RO+ cells pooled with CCR7-negative TemRA cells. The rearrangement links TRBV28 to TRBJ2-3, with 7 bases that match TRBD2. This sequence originates from a man aged 25 to 45 in good health. In DNA, the CDR3 is TGTGCCAGCAGTTTGGGAGGGAGCGAGTTCACAGATACGCAGTATTTT. It is translated as CASSLGGSEFTDTQYF.